This TCR beta chain was found in a study of cytomegalovirus exposure and HLA in healthy donors. Turning to this clone: Its specificity is unknown.

The V end was cut by 3 bases, the J end by 4 bases, with 13 bases between. The CDR3 runs 14 residues. The V gene's germline CDR1 is SGHRS and CDR2 YFSETQ. PCR involved 60 Vbeta and 13 Jbeta primers. Libraries were prepared by immunoSEQ multiplex PCR; TCRdb keeps only in-frame clonotypes and omits some of them. The sample lists 150,000 to 200,000 clones; around 75% were seen once. Regarding the study as a whole: According to a later analysis, most TCR beta chains associated with CMV appeared HLA-restricted. A few V segments could not be told apart, such as TRBV6-2 and TRBV6-3, and were left out.

This chain links TRBV5-1 with TRBJ1-1; D unclear. Sequenced sample: PBMCs. This receptor was obtained from a male donor in good health and CMV-seronegative. CDR3 nucleotide sequence: TGCGCCAGCAGCTCGGACTACCTGGGCACTGAAGCTTTCTTT. It translates to CASSSDYLGTEAFF.